The 2 T cell receptor beta chains listed next were all sequenced from one sample in a study of blood T cells in healthy people across ages. Together with a sample-barcoded 5' primer, a J-beta primer mix was included in a second PCR lasting about 6 to 11 cycles. MiXCR, run by TCRdb on the 5' RACE reads, gives a single entry per CDR3 protein. This table has about 560,000 distinct CDR3 sequences, about 27% appearing once. These sequences were also reported in another study, on T cells of mothers and their children.

The sample taken for sequencing was blood. Receptor source: a boy aged 2 to 9 in good health.

The chain recombines TRBV20-1 with TRBJ2-7, with 7 bases lining up with TRBD2. The trim removed 5 bases at V and 4 bases at J, leaving 8 bases unmatched. Germline loops: CDR1 DFQATT, CDR2 SNEGSKA (reference sequence). This CDR3 has 13 amino acids. DNA of the CDR3: TGCAGTGCTCTGACTAGCCAGAATTACGAGCAGTACTTC. It specifies CSALTSQNYEQYF.

The genes are TRBV27 and TRBJ2-7; D possibly uses TRBD1 or TRBD2 (6 bases each). Germline CDR1 and CDR2: MNHEY and SMNVEV (reference sequence). CDR3 size: 12 residues. V was pared by 5 bases and J by 7 bases, with 12 bases between. CDR3 in amino acids: CASSTGAREQYF. In DNA form, the CDR3 reads TGTGCCAGCAGTACGGGGGCCCGAGAGCAGTACTTC.